These T cell receptor beta chains were read from a single sample in a study of beta chain features in type 1 diabetes. Sequencing was performed with immunoSEQ multiplex PCR; in TCRdb, only in-frame clones are kept and a portion is missing. Of hundreds of thousands of clones listed, roughly 15% are singletons. Sequenced input: naive CD4+ T cells from blood. These receptors all stem from a young woman in good health. CDR3s include the opening cysteine and the closing phenylalanine or tryptophan. The D gene is left open where the match is weak. Clone size, where shown, is once, few, many, or a class for clones that have expanded.

j_gene,v_gene,d_gene,abundance,CDR3nt,CDR3aa
TRBJ2-7,TRBV5-1,TRBD2,few,TGCGCCAGCAGCTTCTCCGTCCAGCGGGAGCGGGAGCAGTACTTC,CASSFSVQREREQYF
TRBJ2-6,TRBV4-2,TRBD1,-,TGTGCCAGCAGCCAGTCGACAGGGGAGGCTGGGGCCAACGTCCTGACTTTC,CASSQSTGEAGANVLTF
TRBJ2-3,TRBV27,-,few,TGTGCCAGCAGTTTATCTCGGATGCTCGGAGGGGTAAATACGCAGTATTTT,CASSLSRMLGGVNTQYF
TRBJ2-7,TRBV6-1,-,-,TGTGCCAGCAGTGAATTTTACCGGGAGTACGAGCAGTACTTC,CASSEFYREYEQYF
TRBJ2-5,TRBV11-2,-,few,TGTGCCAGCAGCTTCCTACAAAAAGAGACCCAGTACTTC,CASSFLQKETQYF
TRBJ2-7,TRBV11-2,TRBD2,-,TGTGCCAGCAGCCGAAGGGTAGCGGGAGGTGGCGAGCAGTACTTC,CASSRRVAGGGEQYF
TRBJ2-7,TRBV7-9,TRBD2,few,TGTGCCAGCAGCTCCGGACTAGCGGGAGCCCACTACGAGCAGTACTTC,CASSSGLAGAHYEQYF
TRBJ2-1,TRBV14,-,few,TGTGCCAGCAGCCAGCGGTCTAGCGTCTACAATGAGCAGTTCTTC,CASSQRSSVYNEQFF
TRBJ2-5,TRBV7-2,-,-,TGTGCCAGCAGCGGTGACATTCAAGCAGAGACCCAGTACTTC,CASSGDIQAETQYF
TRBJ2-1,TRBV10-3,-,few,TGTGCCATCAGTGGGCTGACACCCTTCCCCTACAATGAGCAGTTCTTC,CAISGLTPFPYNEQFF
TRBJ1-4,TRBV28,TRBD1,-,TGTGCCAGCAGCTCGGGACAGTTTGATGAAAAACTGTTTTTT,CASSSGQFDEKLFF
TRBJ1-5,TRBV19,TRBD1,few,TGTGCCAGTAGACCGGGACAGGGTCGCAATCAGCCCCAGCATTTT,CASRPGQGRNQPQHF
TRBJ2-7,TRBV2,TRBD1,few,TGTGCCAGCAGTGGGACAGGACAAGCGGTCTCCTACGAGCAGTACTTC,CASSGTGQAVSYEQYF
TRBJ2-7,TRBV11-2,-,-,TGTGCCAGCAGCCTACGGGCTGTGCGGAGCTCCTACGAGCAGTACTTC,CASSLRAVRSSYEQYF
TRBJ1-2,TRBV7-2,-,-,TGTGCCAGCAGCTTAGTAATAATCACCGGGCGATATGGCTACACCTTC,CASSLVIITGRYGYTF
TRBJ2-3,TRBV2,-,once,TGTGCCAGCAGTGGACCGGGCACAGATACGCAGTATTTT,CASSGPGTDTQYF
TRBJ2-4,TRBV6-6,-,few,TGTGCCAGCAGTCACGGGGTAGCCAAAAACATTCAGTACTTC,CASSHGVAKNIQYF
TRBJ2-3,TRBV9,-,-,TGTGCCAGCAGCGTAGTTTCGTCAGATACGCAGTATTTT,CASSVVSSDTQYF
TRBJ1-1,TRBV18,-,-,TGTGCCAGCTCACCAAATTTGATGGGCGCAGCTTTCTTT,CASSPNLMGAAFF
TRBJ2-5,TRBV7-2,TRBD2,-,TGTGCCAGCAGCTTATGGACTAGAGGTGACAGGACCCAGTACTTC,CASSLWTRGDRTQYF
TRBJ2-1,TRBV7-3,-,few,TGTGCCAGCAGCTTACAGGGAAGGAACAATGAGCAGTTCTTC,CASSLQGRNNEQFF
TRBJ1-1,TRBV18,TRBD1,few,TGTGCCAGCACCAGGGGGATGAACACTGAAGCTTTCTTT,CASTRGMNTEAFF